A selection of T cell receptor beta chains follows, all from one sample in a study of CD8+ T cells in alopecia areata. Repertoires were generated with immunoSEQ multiplex PCR, while TCRdb's copy carries only in-frame clones and drops some. The sample includes roughly 150,000 clones, more than 75% of them seen just once. The sample was CD8+ T cells sorted from blood, taken at week 0. The receptors were sampled from a human donor with alopecia areata. CDR3s include the opening cysteine and the closing phenylalanine or tryptophan. A D gene is named only where the DNA matches it firmly. Size values are once, few and many counts, or a class for expanded clones, and some rows have none.

len	v_gene	d_gene	j_gene	abundance	CDR3nt	CDR3aa
16	TRBV13	TRBD1	TRBJ2-2	NA	TGTGCCAGCAGTTCAACGGACAGGGACGACACCGGGGAGCTGTTTTTT	CASSSTDRDDTGELFF
16	TRBV27	TRBD1	TRBJ2-7	NA	TGTGCCAGCAGTAAAACAGGGGGCCTCGCTTATTACGAGCAGTACTTC	CASSKTGGLAYYEQYF
14	TRBV7-3	NA	TRBJ2-1	NA	TGTGCCAGCAGTACCTCCCTTAGTTCCCATGAGCAGTTCTTC	CASSTSLSSHEQFF
14	TRBV9	NA	TRBJ1-5	once	TGTGCCAGCAGCGTAGGGGATGTTAATCAGCCCCAGCATTTT	CASSVGDVNQPQHF
14	TRBV7-9	TRBD2	TRBJ2-7	NA	TGTGCCAGCAGCCCCGCGGGGGGGTCCTACGAGCAGTACTTC	CASSPAGGSYEQYF
14	TRBV11-2	TRBD1	TRBJ2-7	NA	TGTGCCAGCGACTTTGGGACAGGGGGATACGAGCAGTACTTC	CASDFGTGGYEQYF
15	TRBV6-5	NA	TRBJ1-5	NA	TGTGCCAGCAGTTACTCGTTATACTCCTTTCAGCCCCAGCATTTT	CASSYSLYSFQPQHF
16	TRBV30	TRBD2	TRBJ2-3	NA	TGTGCCTGGAGTGTTGCGGGACTAGCGGGTGCAGATACGCAGTATTTT	CAWSVAGLAGADTQYF
15	TRBV5-5	NA	TRBJ2-7	NA	TGTGCCAGCAGCTTTTGGGCCGGCAGCTCCTACGAGCAGTACTTC	CASSFWAGSSYEQYF
13	TRBV29-1	NA	TRBJ1-1	NA	TGCAGCGTTAAGGATGGACAGAGGACTGAAGCTTTCTTT	CSVKDGQRTEAFF
14	TRBV2	TRBD2	TRBJ2-3	NA	TGTGCCAGCAGTGATAGCGGGGGCCGGGATACGCAGTATTTT	CASSDSGGRDTQYF
13	TRBV7-9	NA	TRBJ2-7	NA	TGTGCCAGCAGCTCAGACAGGCTGTGGGAGCAGTACTTC	CASSSDRLWEQYF
14	TRBV15	NA	TRBJ2-7	NA	TGTGCCACCAGCCTAATGGACAGCTCCTACGAGCAGTACTTC	CATSLMDSSYEQYF
15	TRBV15	NA	TRBJ2-1	NA	TGTGCCACCAGCAAGGCGGGGATTTCCTACAATGAGCAGTTCTTC	CATSKAGISYNEQFF
16	TRBV7-2	TRBD1	TRBJ2-7	NA	TGTGCCAGCAGCCTATATTTAGGACAGGGGAACAACGAGCAGTACTTC	CASSLYLGQGNNEQYF
13	TRBV29-1	NA	TRBJ2-5	NA	TGCAGCGTTGGCGGGACAGAAGAAGAGACCCAGTACTTC	CSVGGTEEETQYF
13	TRBV29-1	TRBD1	TRBJ2-7	NA	TGCAGCGTTGAGTTAGCCGACAGGGAATTTCAGTACTTC	CSVELADREFQYF
17	TRBV10-3	NA	TRBJ2-7	NA	TGTGCCATCAGTGGCCGGGGGGACACCGGGGTTTATGGCGAGCAGTACTTC	CAISGRGDTGVYGEQYF
13	TRBV4-1	TRBD1	TRBJ2-1	NA	TGCGCCAGCAGCCTGGACAGGGCCCATGAGCAGTTCTTC	CASSLDRAHEQFF
14	TRBV7-8	NA	TRBJ2-7	NA	TGTGCCAGCAGCCCCCCCGGACAGCCTCGAGAGCAGTACTTC	CASSPPGQPREQYF
11	TRBV2	NA	TRBJ2-7	NA	TGTGCCAGCAGGGACGTGGACGAGCAGTACTTC	CASRDVDEQYF
12	TRBV29-1	NA	TRBJ1-2	NA	TGCAGCGTTCCCTCGAAGGGCGAAGGCTACACCTTC	CSVPSKGEGYTF
12	TRBV5-1	NA	TRBJ2-1	few	TGCGCCAGCAGCTTGGGACCCAATGAGCAGTTCTTC	CASSLGPNEQFF
13	TRBV29-1	NA	TRBJ1-5	NA	TGCAGCGCCCAACAGGCGGGCAATCAGCCCCAGCATTTT	CSAQQAGNQPQHF
16	TRBV5-1	NA	TRBJ2-1	NA	TGCGCCAGCAGCTTGCCTGCGGGAAGCTCCTACAATGAGCAGTTCTTC	CASSLPAGSSYNEQFF
15	TRBV6-5	TRBD2	TRBJ2-5	NA	TGTGCCAGCAGTTACTCGAGGGGACTAGGGGAGACCCAGTACTTC	CASSYSRGLGETQYF
12	TRBV30	NA	TRBJ1-2	NA	TGTGCCTGGAGTGGCCCGGGCGATGGCTACACCTTC	CAWSGPGDGYTF
12	TRBV29-1	NA	TRBJ2-1	NA	TGCAGCGCCACCTGGGGGTACAATGAGCAGTTCTTC	CSATWGYNEQFF
15	TRBV7-9	TRBD2	TRBJ2-7	NA	TGTGCCAGCAGCCACGGGACTAGCGGGAGTTACGAGCAGTACTTC	CASSHGTSGSYEQYF
13	TRBV29-1	NA	TRBJ2-2	NA	TGCAGCGTTGAGTTACTGAACACCGGGGAGCTGTTTTTT	CSVELLNTGELFF
14	TRBV14	NA	TRBJ2-3	once	TGTGCCAGCAGCCAAGCGGCGGGAATGGATACGCAGTATTTT	CASSQAAGMDTQYF
15	TRBV6-5	TRBD2	TRBJ2-7	NA	TGTGCCAGCAGCCATGGACTAGCAGCTACCTACGAGCAGTACTTC	CASSHGLAATYEQYF
15	TRBV5-4	TRBD1	TRBJ2-1	few	TGTGCCAGCAGCCGGGACAGGGGGCTTCTTGGGGAGCAGTTCTTC	CASSRDRGLLGEQFF
13	TRBV5-1	NA	TRBJ2-7	NA	TGCGCCAGCAGCTTGGAACGACGGACCGAGCAGTACTTC	CASSLERRTEQYF
15	TRBV29-1	TRBD1	TRBJ2-7	NA	TGCAGCGTTGAAGAGGCAGGGGGATTGCTCTACGAGCAGTACTTC	CSVEEAGGLLYEQYF
15	TRBV11-2	TRBD2	TRBJ2-3	NA	TGTGCCAGCAGCTGGGCGGGGGGGCCGGCAGATACGCAGTATTTT	CASSWAGGPADTQYF
14	TRBV7-9	NA	TRBJ2-7	NA	TGTGCCAGCAGCTTAAGACAGGCCGACTACGAGCAGTACTTC	CASSLRQADYEQYF
13	TRBV29-1	NA	TRBJ1-1	NA	TGCAGCGTCTGGGAGGAGTTGAACACTGAAGCTTTCTTT	CSVWEELNTEAFF
16	TRBV23-1	NA	TRBJ2-2	NA	TGCGCCAGCAGTCAATCGTGGCAGCCGACGGGCGGGGAGCTGTTTTTT	CASSQSWQPTGGELFF
15	TRBV7-8	NA	TRBJ1-4	NA	TGTGCCAGCAGCCTCGACAGTATCCCTAATGAAAAACTGTTTTTT	CASSLDSIPNEKLFF
15	TRBV27	NA	TRBJ2-7	NA	TGTGCCAGCAGTTATGGCCTTACAGGGTCCTACGAGCAGTACTTC	CASSYGLTGSYEQYF